What follows describes a single TCR beta chain. Generated by immunoSEQ multiplex PCR, the TCRdb table keeps only in-frame clones and is missing some. The sample holds under 200,000 clones; around 88% are singletons and the top ten take roughly 19%. The record originates from a study of blood T cell repertoires in COVID-19. Germline values: CDR1 MNHEY, CDR2 SVGEGT. CDR3 length: 13 amino acids. V was trimmed by 6 bases and J by 11 bases, leaving 19 bases between them. What was sequenced was peripheral blood. The chain couples TRBV6-2 or TRBV6-3 to TRBJ1-1; D is ambiguous. This clonotype was sampled from a woman between 70 and 85 years old who had recovered from COVID-19. CDR3 loop: CASSPGVPGWAFF. The CDR3 region has the DNA TGTGCCAGCAGCCCCGGGGTGCCGGGGTGGGCTTTCTTT.